This passage covers 14 T cell receptor beta chains from one sample sequenced in a study of blood T cell repertoires in COVID-19. Sequenced by immunoSEQ multiplex PCR; TCRdb stores in-frame clones only, minus some. The sample lists about 200,000 clones; around 90% were seen once. The sequenced sample was peripheral blood. The receptor set was obtained from a man between 60 and 75 years old who had recovered from COVID-19.

The chain links TRBV7-2 to TRBJ1-2; possibly TRBD1 for D (5 bases). The CDR3 runs 14 residues. The germline V and J ends were trimmed by 6 bases and 4 bases, with 15 bases remaining between them. CDR1 and CDR2 from the germline V gene are SGHTA and FQGNSA. The CDR3 DNA is TGTGCCAGCAGTTGGGGCAGGCCTGGCTATGGCTACACCTTC. It codes for CASSWGRPGYGYTF.

This clone has a handful of counts. This sequence joins TRBV24-1 and TRBJ2-1, with D maybe TRBD2 (6 bases). The CDR3 sequence is 15 residues long. Germline V CDR1 and CDR2: KGHDR, SFDVKD. V gave up 3 bases and J gave up 5 bases, with 13 bases separating them. CDR3 amino acids: CATSDAGLGNNEQFF. CDR3 bases: TGTGCCACCAGTGATGCGGGACTCGGCAACAATGAGCAGTTCTTC.

To note about this clone: Other DNA sequences in this specimen translate into the identical CDR3. The J gene is TRBJ2-7, the V gene TRBV6-6, with D unresolved. CDR1 is MNHNY, CDR2 SVGAGI, per germline (reference sequence). V was trimmed by 3 bases and J by 4 bases, leaving 4 bases between them. The CDR3 length is 11 residues. In nucleotides, the CDR3 is TGTGCCAGCAGTTATTTATACGAGCAGTACTTC. Its translation is CASSYLYEQYF.

The CDR3 loop is CASTRTGGNTEAFF. CDR3 nucleotides: TGTGCCAGCACCCGGACAGGGGGGAACACTGAAGCTTTCTTT. V gene TRBV7-3 combines with J gene TRBJ1-1; 10 bases agree with TRBD1. From germline, CDR1 is SGHTA and CDR2 FQGTGA. J lost 1 base, V lost 7 bases, and 3 bases had no gene match. The CDR3 totals 14 residues.

The chain links TRBV28 to TRBJ2-3; D may be TRBD2 (5 bases). Germline V gene sequence: CDR1 MDHEN, CDR2 SYDVKM. Trimming removed 2 bases from V and 15 bases from J, with 15 bases in between. The CDR3 runs to 12 residues. The CDR3 DNA reads as TGTGCCAGCAGTTTAGAGGACGGGATAGGATATTTT. Amino acid sequence: CASSLEDGIGYF.

This chain links TRBV12-3 or TRBV12-4 with TRBJ2-2; 8 positions match TRBD2. V was clipped by 8 bases and J by 4 bases; unmatched bases: 3. The CDR3 is 13 residues long. The CDR3, as DNA: TGTGCCAGCTCGGGGGGGGCCACCGGGGAGCTGTTTTTT. This codes for CASSGGATGELFF.

V gene TRBV7-9 combines with J gene TRBJ1-6, with D unclear. Germline V gene sequence: CDR1 SEHNR, CDR2 FQNEAQ (reference sequence). The V end was cut by 5 bases, the J end by 8 bases, with 7 bases between. The CDR3 length is 12 residues. The chain's CDR3 is CASSPPYSPLHF. As DNA, the CDR3 is TGTGCCAGCAGCCCCCCCTATTCACCCCTCCACTTT. Together with reference TRBV7-9 and TRBJ1-6, the CDR3 gives the full variable domain: DTGVSQNPRHKITKRGQNVTFRCDPISEHNRLYWYRQTLGQGPEFLTYFQNEAQLEKSRLLSDRFSAERPKGSFSTLEIQRTEQGDSAMYLCASSPPYSPLHFGNGTRLTVT.

The V gene is TRBV21-1, the J gene TRBJ2-2; the tabulated D call, TRBD1, remains unverified against the DNA. TRBV21-1 is classified as a pseudogene. This CDR3 has 16 residues. The CDR3 sequence: CASSKYRQGRSGELFF. CDR3 nucleotide sequence: TGTGCCAGCAGCAAATACAGACAGGGTCGGTCCGGGGAGCTGTTTTTT.

The V call is TRBV7-6, the J call TRBJ1-1, with TRBD1 identical over 9 bases. The CDR3 has 16 amino acids. The germline gives CDR1 SGHVS, CDR2 FNYEAQ. V shed 1 base, J shed 5 bases, and the junction held 8 bases outside the gene matches. As DNA, the CDR3 is TGTGCCAGCAGCTTAGAGGGACAGGGAAGGGGGACTGAAGCTTTCTTT. Its translation is CASSLEGQGRGTEAFF. The full variable domain, its missing parts supplied by reference TRBV7-6 and TRBJ1-1, is GAGVSQSPRYKVTKRGQDVALRCDPISGHVSLYWYRQALGQGPEFLTYFNYEAQQDKSGLPNDRFSAERPEGSISTLTIQRTEQRDSAMYRCASSLEGQGRGTEAFFGQGTRLTVV.

Comment on this clone: Other DNA sequences in this sample translate to the same CDR3. The rearrangement links TRBV6-5 to TRBJ1-5; D unresolved. The CDR3 has 14 residues. Trimming stripped 0 bases from V and 1 base from J, with 4 bases between. CDR1 is MNHEY, CDR2 SVGAGI, per germline. In nucleotides, the CDR3 is TGTGCCAGCAGTTACTCCGGGAGCAATCAGCCCCAGCATTTT. Its protein is CASSYSGSNQPQHF.

This chain links TRBV18 with TRBJ2-2; tentative D call: TRBD2 (6 bases). Germline V gene lookup returns CDR1 KGHSH and CDR2 LQKENI. The V end lost 1 base, the J end lost 7 bases, and 13 bases lay between the germline ends. The CDR3 runs to 15 residues. CDR3 sequence reads: CASSPRTGEYGELFF. The CDR3 DNA reads as TGTGCCAGCTCACCACGAACGGGAGAATACGGGGAGCTGTTTTTT. Combining the CDR3 with reference TRBV18 and TRBJ2-2 gives the whole variable domain NAGVMQNPRHLVRRRGQEARLRCSPMKGHSHVYWYRQLPEEGLKFMVYLQKENIIDESGMPKERFSAEFPKEGPSILRIQQVVRGDSAAYFCASSPRTGEYGELFFGEGSRLTVL.

V usage is TRBV28 and J usage is TRBJ2-1, with TRBD1 matching 7 bases. V gave up 10 bases and J gave up 2 bases; unmatched junction bases: 8. Germline assignment: CDR1 MDHEN and CDR2 SYDVKM. The CDR3 runs 14 residues. CDR3 loop: CATHGTAAYNEQFF. The CDR3 DNA reads as TGTGCCACCCACGGGACAGCGGCCTACAATGAGCAGTTCTTC.

J is TRBJ2-5 and V is TRBV5-4; 8 bases align to TRBD1. Per the germline V gene, CDR1 is SGHNT and CDR2 is YYREEE (reference sequence). Trimming cost V 6 bases and J 6 bases; bases outside gene matches: 10. The CDR3 consists of 14 residues. The CDR3: CASNPGTGAQTQYF. Here the CDR3 DNA reads TGTGCCAGCAATCCCGGGACAGGAGCACAGACCCAGTACTTC.

V is TRBV28 and J is TRBJ2-4; 9 nucleotides agree with TRBD2. Germline assignment: CDR1 MDHEN and CDR2 SYDVKM. With 4 bases clipped from V and 0 bases from J, the junction kept 13 bases outside the gene matches. CDR3 length: 19 residues. As DNA, the CDR3 is TGTGCCAGCAGTTCCCTGACTAGCGGAGGGCACCTAGCCAAAAACATTCAGTACTTC. It encodes CASSSLTSGGHLAKNIQYF.